These T cell receptor beta chains were read from a single sample in a study of blood T cell repertoires in COVID-19. Libraries were prepared by immunoSEQ multiplex PCR; TCRdb keeps only in-frame clonotypes and omits some of them. The data show roughly 340,000 clones, approximately 90% seen once. The sequenced material came from PBMCs or T cells enriched from blood (not recorded which). The receptors come from a man aged 18 to 29 who had recovered from COVID-19. CDR3s include the opening cysteine and the closing phenylalanine or tryptophan. The order of the fields is V gene, J gene, clone size, D gene, CDR3 DNA, CDR3 protein. The D gene is left open where the match is weak. The size field is filled for only some rows; it gives once, few, many or a size class.

V gene: TRBV18
J gene: TRBJ1-6
clone size: once
D gene: TRBD1
CDR3 DNA: TGTGCCAGCTCACTTGGGACAGGGCGCCTCTCCCTTAATTCACCCCTCCACTTT
CDR3 protein: CASSLGTGRLSLNSPLHF

V gene: TRBV3-1/TRBV3-2
J gene: TRBJ1-6
clone size: NA
D gene: NA
CDR3 DNA: TGTGCCAGCAGCCAAGAAGGGGTTGGGCCTAATTCACCCCTCCACTTT
CDR3 protein: CASSQEGVGPNSPLHF

V gene: TRBV7-3
J gene: TRBJ2-1
clone size: once
D gene: TRBD1
CDR3 DNA: TGTGCCAGCAGCTTAAGTGTACAGGGGAATGAGCAGTTCTTC
CDR3 protein: CASSLSVQGNEQFF

V gene: TRBV10-3
J gene: TRBJ1-1
clone size: NA
D gene: TRBD1
CDR3 DNA: TGTGCCACCGCGGGACAGATGAACACTGAAGCTTTCTTT
CDR3 protein: CATAGQMNTEAFF

V gene: TRBV10-3
J gene: TRBJ2-2
clone size: NA
D gene: NA
CDR3 DNA: TGTGCCATCGGCCGAAATGGTGCGGCGGTCACCGGGGAGCTGTTTTTT
CDR3 protein: CAIGRNGAAVTGELFF

V gene: TRBV18
J gene: TRBJ1-1
clone size: once
D gene: TRBD1
CDR3 DNA: TGTGCCAGCTCCGGGGACAGCCACGGCCAGAACACTGAAGCTTTCTTT
CDR3 protein: CASSGDSHGQNTEAFF

V gene: TRBV28
J gene: TRBJ2-1
clone size: NA
D gene: TRBD1
CDR3 DNA: TGTGCCAGCAGTCTCTACCCGACAGGGGTCAAATTCTTC
CDR3 protein: CASSLYPTGVKFF

V gene: TRBV28
J gene: TRBJ2-7
clone size: NA
D gene: NA
CDR3 DNA: TGTGCCAGCAGTTTAGCTAACAGGGATGGGCAGTACTTC
CDR3 protein: CASSLANRDGQYF

V gene: TRBV25-1
J gene: TRBJ2-7
clone size: once
D gene: TRBD2
CDR3 DNA: TGTGCCAGCAGTCGGGGAGCGGGGGGGCCCTACGAGCAGTACTTC
CDR3 protein: CASSRGAGGPYEQYF

V gene: TRBV28
J gene: TRBJ2-7
clone size: NA
D gene: NA
CDR3 DNA: TGTGCCAGCAGTCCCACAAAGTGGGAGCAGTACTTC
CDR3 protein: CASSPTKWEQYF

V gene: TRBV14
J gene: TRBJ1-2
clone size: NA
D gene: NA
CDR3 DNA: TGTGCCAGCAGCCCTATCCAGGATGGAAACTATGGCTACACCTTC
CDR3 protein: CASSPIQDGNYGYTF

V gene: TRBV3-1/TRBV3-2
J gene: TRBJ1-1
clone size: NA
D gene: TRBD1
CDR3 DNA: TGTGCCAGCAGCCAGCCTGGGACAGGGGTGAACACTGAAGCTTTCTTT
CDR3 protein: CASSQPGTGVNTEAFF

V gene: TRBV3-1/TRBV3-2
J gene: TRBJ2-2
clone size: NA
D gene: TRBD2
CDR3 DNA: TGTGCCAGCCGGAGACTAGCGGGAGGAACCGGGGAGCTGTTTTTT
CDR3 protein: CASRRLAGGTGELFF

V gene: TRBV7-3
J gene: TRBJ2-1
clone size: NA
D gene: NA
CDR3 DNA: TGTGCCAGCAGCCCGACCCCAGGGACATCCTACAATGAGCAGTTCTTC
CDR3 protein: CASSPTPGTSYNEQFF

V gene: TRBV10-2
J gene: TRBJ2-2
clone size: NA
D gene: TRBD2
CDR3 DNA: TGCGCCAGCACCCCAGGGCTAGCGGGAGTATTTAACACCGGGGAGCTGTTTTTT
CDR3 protein: CASTPGLAGVFNTGELFF

V gene: TRBV6-5
J gene: TRBJ2-5
clone size: NA
D gene: NA
CDR3 DNA: TGTGCCAGCAGACTCTCCGGGGGACAAGAGACCCAGTACTTC
CDR3 protein: CASRLSGGQETQYF

V gene: TRBV18
J gene: TRBJ2-7
clone size: NA
D gene: TRBD2
CDR3 DNA: TGTGCCAGCTCACCACCGGGACTAGGTGCTTACGAGCAGTACTTC
CDR3 protein: CASSPPGLGAYEQYF

V gene: TRBV2
J gene: TRBJ1-4
clone size: NA
D gene: NA
CDR3 DNA: TGTGCCAGCCGAGGGCGGAATGAAAAACTGTTTTTT
CDR3 protein: CASRGRNEKLFF

V gene: TRBV6-5
J gene: TRBJ2-7
clone size: NA
D gene: NA
CDR3 DNA: TGTGCCAGCAGTTTCGCGGACAGATCCTACGAGCAGTACTTC
CDR3 protein: CASSFADRSYEQYF

V gene: TRBV10-3
J gene: TRBJ2-7
clone size: NA
D gene: NA
CDR3 DNA: TGTGCCATCAAAGTCGGGGAGGCCTACGAGCAGTACTTC
CDR3 protein: CAIKVGEAYEQYF

V gene: TRBV5-1
J gene: TRBJ2-7
clone size: NA
D gene: NA
CDR3 DNA: TGCGCCAGCAGCTTAACCGGGGTCGAGCAGTACTTC
CDR3 protein: CASSLTGVEQYF

V gene: TRBV5-5
J gene: TRBJ1-5
clone size: NA
D gene: NA
CDR3 DNA: TGTGCCAGCAGCACCTTCGGACAGATTGATCAGCCCCAGCATTTT
CDR3 protein: CASSTFGQIDQPQHF

V gene: TRBV4-3
J gene: TRBJ1-2
clone size: NA
D gene: NA
CDR3 DNA: TGCGCCAGCAGCCAGGGAGACACACCTAACTATGGCTACACCTTC
CDR3 protein: CASSQGDTPNYGYTF

V gene: TRBV7-9
J gene: TRBJ2-5
clone size: NA
D gene: NA
CDR3 DNA: TGTGCCAGCAGCTCGAGAGGCGCCGACCAAGAGACCCAGTACTTC
CDR3 protein: CASSSRGADQETQYF

V gene: TRBV5-1
J gene: TRBJ2-7
clone size: NA
D gene: NA
CDR3 DNA: TGCGCCAGCAGCTTGGGGACTCTCTACGAGCAGTACTTC
CDR3 protein: CASSLGTLYEQYF

V gene: TRBV5-4
J gene: TRBJ2-7
clone size: NA
D gene: TRBD2
CDR3 DNA: TGTGCCAGCAGCCCGCCCCTAGCGGGCGAGCAGTACTTC
CDR3 protein: CASSPPLAGEQYF

V gene: TRBV5-4
J gene: TRBJ2-4
clone size: NA
D gene: TRBD2
CDR3 DNA: TGTGCCAGCAGCCAAGCGGGGGGGCTTGTAAACATTCAGTACTTC
CDR3 protein: CASSQAGGLVNIQYF